The rows below give T cell receptor beta chains drawn from one sample of a study of read filtering for tumor transcriptome and immune sequencing. Using its own MiXCR run on the reads, TCRdb lists one record per CDR3 protein. This sample has about 35,000 distinct CDR3 sequences, with roughly an eighth found just once. Sequenced sample: a population of CD138-negative cells sorted from bone marrow. Every receptor here comes from a donor at least 40 years old with multiple myeloma. The CDR3 runs from the conserved cysteine through the conserved F or W. D genes are given only for firm matches. Only part of the rows carry a size: once, few, many, or a class if the clone is expanded.

CDR3	DNA	size	D	V	J
CASSTQLGRYNEQFF	TGTGCCAGCAGCACCCAGTTGGGGCGATACAATGAGCAGTTCTTC	many	NA	TRBV7-3	TRBJ2-1
CASSPAGGQNEQFF	TGCGCCAGCAGTCCAGCAGGGGGGCAAAATGAGCAGTTCTTC	medium-sized	NA	TRBV5-1	TRBJ2-1
CANSPQAGQQETQYF	TGTGCCAACAGCCCTCAGGCGGGACAGCAAGAGACCCAGTACTTC	few	NA	TRBV5-4	TRBJ2-5
CASSRGQSSTRTYEQYF	TGTGCCAGCAGCCGAGGACAGAGCTCAACCAGAACCTACGAGCAGTACTTC	many	NA	TRBV7-9	TRBJ2-7
CSGMTPWTDYEQYF	TGCAGTGGAATGACACCTTGGACCGACTACGAGCAGTACTTC	many	NA	TRBV20-1	TRBJ2-7
CSARRRDRGPGSTEAFF	TGCAGTGCTAGGCGACGAGACAGGGGGCCGGGGAGCACTGAAGCTTTCTTT	NA	TRBD1	TRBV20-1	TRBJ1-1
CASRPQGASNQPQHF	TGTGCCAGCAGACCGCAGGGAGCTAGCAATCAGCCCCAGCATTTT	many	NA	TRBV28	TRBJ1-5
CASSYNRDTSRGELFF	TGCGCCAGCAGCTATAACCGGGACACCTCTCGAGGGGAGCTGTTTTTT	NA	NA	TRBV4-1	TRBJ2-2
CSARDPPVRGYTF	TGCAGTGCTAGAGATCCCCCCGTCCGAGGCTACACCTTC	many	NA	TRBV20-1	TRBJ1-2
CASSSFLRGGGPKNIQYF	TGTGCCAGCAGTTCCTTCCTCAGGGGTGGAGGACCCAAAAACATTCAGTACTTC	many	NA	TRBV28	TRBJ2-4
CASSSGRTTEAFF	TGTGCCAGCAGCAGTGGGAGGACCACTGAAGCTTTCTTT	many	NA	TRBV5-4	TRBJ1-1
CSAPADWAYNQPQHF	TGCAGTGCACCGGCTGATTGGGCCTACAATCAGCCCCAGCATTTT	many	NA	TRBV20-1	TRBJ1-5
CASSLAGGFGTNEKLFF	TGTGCCAGCAGCTTAGCAGGGGGCTTCGGAACTAATGAAAAACTGTTTTTT	many	TRBD1	TRBV7-9	TRBJ1-4
CSARAIPGLAGSYNEQFF	TGCAGTGCTAGAGCTATACCGGGACTAGCGGGCTCCTACAATGAGCAGTTCTTC	many	TRBD2	TRBV20-1	TRBJ2-1
CASSLGDRGWSTQYF	TGTGCCAGCAGCTTAGGGGACCGAGGTTGGTCGACCCAGTACTTC	NA	NA	TRBV7-9	TRBJ2-5
CATSRRDRGHGGELFF	TGTGCCACCAGCCGCCGGGACAGGGGGCACGGCGGGGAGCTGTTTTTT	many	TRBD1	TRBV24-1	TRBJ2-2
CSARDYRAKNIQYF	TGCAGTGCTAGAGACTATAGGGCCAAAAACATTCAGTACTTC	many	NA	TRBV20-1	TRBJ2-4
CASSLTSGGPGEQFF	TGCGCCAGCAGCTTGACTAGCGGGGGGCCGGGTGAGCAGTTCTTC	medium-sized	TRBD2	TRBV5-1	TRBJ2-1
CSVLDRSNTEAFF	TGCAGTGTTCTAGACAGGTCGAACACTGAAGCTTTCTTT	many	NA	TRBV20-1	TRBJ1-1
CASGGGRDQSQHF	TGTGCCTCAGGGGGGGGGCGGGATCAGTCCCAGCATTTT	many	TRBD1	TRBV27	TRBJ1-5
CASSLAQKTTNEKLFF	TGTGCCAGCAGCTTAGCTCAGAAAACAACTAATGAAAAACTGTTTTTT	many	NA	TRBV7-9	TRBJ1-4
CAADTATNEKLFF	TGTGCCGCAGACACCGCAACTAATGAAAAACTGTTTTTT	many	NA	TRBV7-9	TRBJ1-4
CASSLKSSASGSNEQFF	TGTGCCAGCAGCTTAAAGTCTTCCGCTAGCGGGAGTAATGAGCAGTTCTTC	many	TRBD2	TRBV11-2	TRBJ2-1
CASSQDEWGGNGNQPQHF	TGTGCCAGCAGCCAAGATGAATGGGGGGGTAATGGCAATCAGCCCCAGCATTTT	many	NA	TRBV4-2	TRBJ1-5
CASSLRPGRKNSPLHF	TGTGCCAGCAGCTTAAGGCCCGGACGGAAGAATTCACCCCTCCACTTT	medium-sized	NA	TRBV7-8	TRBJ1-6
CASRKLGGRFISTDTQYF	TGTGCCAGCAGGAAGTTGGGGGGACGATTTATTAGCACAGATACGCAGTATTTT	many	NA	TRBV6-1	TRBJ2-3
CASSLQETQHF	TGTGCCAGCAGCTTACAGGAGACCCAGCACTTC	NA	NA	TRBV7-9	TRBJ2-5
CASARGLEGTEAFF	TGTGCCAGCGCCAGGGGGCTGGAGGGCACTGAAGCTTTCTTT	many	TRBD1	TRBV6-1	TRBJ1-1
CASSLGGYRGRTEAFF	TGTGCCAGCAGCTTAGGGGGATACAGGGGGAGGACTGAAGCTTTCTTT	many	TRBD1	TRBV7-8	TRBJ1-1
CASSDQAEVYGEAFF	TGTGCCAGCAGCGACCAGGCTGAGGTTTACGGTGAGGCTTTCTTT	NA	NA	TRBV7-9	TRBJ1-1
CSVVWVGETQYF	TGCAGCGTTGTGTGGGTAGGGGAGACCCAGTACTTC	many	NA	TRBV29-1	TRBJ2-5
CASSGGGNEQFF	TGTGCCAGCTCTGGCGGAGGCAATGAGCAGTTCTTC	many	NA	TRBV18	TRBJ2-1
CSARGGGILSSQPQHF	TGCAGTGCTAGAGGAGGGGGTATCTTATCCAGTCAGCCCCAGCATTTT	many	NA	TRBV20-1	TRBJ1-5
CATATGTTEAFF	TGTGCCACCGCGACAGGGACCACTGAAGCTTTCTTT	many	TRBD1	TRBV7-9	TRBJ1-1
CSARGYRTREPNLPAQPQHF	TGCAGTGCTAGAGGTTATCGTACACGTGAACCCAACCTTCCCGCTCAGCCCCAGCATTTT	many	NA	TRBV20-1	TRBJ1-5